One and the same sample provided the 29 T cell receptor beta chains below, sequenced in a study of T cell responses to AZD1222 COVID-19 vaccine. The method was immunoSEQ multiplex PCR; TCRdb's version includes in-frame clones alone and lacks a portion of them. The data hold about 160,000 clones, with 80% to 90% observed a single time. Specimen: peripheral blood, collected on day 0 of AZD1222 vaccination. Receptors were obtained from an adult in good health.

This chain joins TRBV11-3 and TRBJ1-1; a possible D gene is TRBD1 (5 bases). This CDR3 is 13 amino acids long. The ends were cut back, 5 bases at V and 3 bases at J, with 10 bases in the middle. The V gene's germline CDR1 is SGHNT and CDR2 YENEEA. CDR3 DNA: TGTGCCAGCAGCCCAGGGTGGGACACTGAAGCTTTCTTT. Its protein is CASSPGWDTEAFF.

The rearrangement links TRBV18 to TRBJ1-3; D is undetermined. Trimming left V 2 bases short and J 3 bases short, with 8 bases between. Germline V gene lookup returns CDR1 KGHSH and CDR2 LQKENI. The CDR3 totals 14 residues. The CDR3: CASSPTPVGNTIYF. Here the CDR3 DNA reads TGTGCCAGCTCACCAACGCCTGTTGGAAACACCATATATTTT.

V usage is TRBV4-1 and J usage is TRBJ2-5; TRBD2 agrees at 7 bases. Germline CDR1 and CDR2: MGHRA and YSYEKL. The CDR3 is 13 amino acids. Trimming took 2 bases from V and 8 from J; bases not matched to a gene: 5. CDR3 residues: CASSQRGDGTQYF. The CDR3 DNA is TGCGCCAGCAGCCAACGGGGGGACGGTACCCAGTACTTC.

J is TRBJ1-2 and V is TRBV6-5; TRBD1 agrees at 8 bases. V was clipped by 1 base and J by 0 bases; unmatched bases: 4. Germline V gene sequence: CDR1 MNHEY, CDR2 SVGAGI. CDR3 length: 16 residues. This chain's CDR3 is CASSYWDRWSNYGYTF. The CDR3 nucleotides read TGTGCCAGCAGTTACTGGGACAGGTGGTCTAACTATGGCTACACCTTC.

The chain joins TRBV10-3 to TRBJ2-3; 11 nucleotides agree with TRBD2. CDR3 length: 17 residues. The junction had 8 bases not matched to a gene; V was cut back by 4 bases and J by 2 bases. Germline V lookup: CDR1 ENHRY, CDR2 SYGVKD. DNA for the CDR3: TGTGCCATCAGTGGGGTTAGTAGCGGGGGGGCCACAGATACGCAGTATTTT. This sequence encodes CAISGVSSGGATDTQYF.

The J gene is TRBJ2-1, the V gene TRBV19, with 13 bases aligning to TRBD2. From germline, CDR1 is LNHDA and CDR2 SQIVND (reference sequence). The CDR3 spans 17 residues. With 4 bases clipped from V and 1 base from J, the junction kept 4 bases outside the gene matches. CDR3 sequence: CASSTGTSGDSYNEQFF. The CDR3 bases are TGTGCCAGTAGTACGGGGACTAGCGGGGATTCCTACAATGAGCAGTTCTTC.

The chain is built from TRBV19 and TRBJ2-3, with unresolved D. The germline V gene has CDR1 LNHDA and CDR2 SQIVND (reference sequence). The CDR3 loop spans 13 amino acids. V lost 8 bases and J 2 bases, leaving 11 bases between the germline ends. As DNA, the CDR3 is TGTGCCAGTTCCGTGACAAACACAGATACGCAGTATTTT. This gives the protein CASSVTNTDTQYF.

This clone was counted a few times. The J gene is TRBJ2-3, the V gene TRBV6-5; D is possibly TRBD1 (5 bases). Trimming left V 2 bases short and J 4 bases short, with 10 bases between. The CDR3 is 14 amino acids. CDR1 MNHEY and CDR2 SVGAGI come from the germline V gene. In DNA form, the CDR3 reads TGTGCCAGCAGTTACGGGTCAGGGCCAGATACGCAGTATTTT. This translates into CASSYGSGPDTQYF.

The chain couples TRBV19 to TRBJ2-5; 10 bases fit TRBD1. Germline-derived CDR1 and CDR2 are LNHDA and SQIVND (reference sequence). Trimming took 6 bases from V and 3 from J; bases not matched to a gene: 7. The CDR3 spans 15 residues. The CDR3 loop is CASRDRGREEETQYF. The CDR3 DNA is TGTGCCAGTAGAGACAGGGGGCGCGAGGAAGAGACCCAGTACTTC.

V usage is TRBV5-8 and J usage is TRBJ2-3, with 16 nucleotides matching TRBD2. V shed 3 bases, J shed 3 bases, and the junction held 4 bases outside the gene matches. Germline loops: CDR1 SGHTS, CDR2 YDEGEE. The CDR3 sequence is 17 residues long. CDR3 sequence reads: CASSSGTSGGETDTQYF. Written as DNA, the CDR3 is TGTGCCAGCAGCTCCGGGACTAGCGGGGGGGAGACAGATACGCAGTATTTT.

The gene calls are TRBV5-1 and TRBJ1-2, with D tentatively TRBD1 (6 bases). This CDR3 comprises 14 residues. Germline V gives CDR1 SGHRS, CDR2 YFSETQ. V lost 0 bases, J lost 7 bases, and 13 bases lay in between. CDR3: CASSLEWDKRGYTF. In DNA, the CDR3 is TGCGCCAGCAGCTTGGAATGGGACAAGCGTGGCTACACCTTC.

The chain employs TRBV10-1 and TRBJ1-5; D uncertain. V was trimmed by 2 bases and J by 0 bases, leaving 11 bases between them. Germline V lookup: CDR1 WNHNN, CDR2 SYGVQD (reference sequence). This CDR3 comprises 16 residues. The CDR3 protein is CASSEESGLSNQPQHF. In DNA form, the CDR3 reads TGCGCCAGCAGTGAGGAGTCAGGTCTTAGCAATCAGCCCCAGCATTTT.

The CDR3 protein is CASSIIRDRAYEQYF. The CDR3 bases are TGTGCCAGTAGTATAATCCGGGACAGGGCCTACGAGCAGTACTTC. The chain employs TRBV19 and TRBJ2-7; TRBD1 aligns across 9 bases. V shed 2 bases, J shed 2 bases, and the junction held 4 bases outside the gene matches. The CDR3 length is 15 residues. CDR1 is LNHDA and CDR2 is SQIVND in the germline V gene (reference sequence).

The gene calls are TRBV5-4 and TRBJ2-3; weak D call: TRBD2 (7 bases). The germline gives CDR1 SGHNT, CDR2 YYREEE (reference sequence). The V end lost 3 bases, the J end lost 0 bases, and 14 bases lay between the germline ends. The CDR3 totals 16 residues. DNA of the CDR3: TGTGCCAGCAGCTGGGTACCGGGGGGCAGCACAGATACGCAGTATTTT. Encoded protein: CASSWVPGGSTDTQYF.

This rearrangement joins TRBV6-5 to TRBJ1-1; no definite D call. The germline CDR1 and CDR2 sequences are MNHEY and SVGAGI. V was trimmed by 7 bases and J by 0 bases, leaving 9 bases between them. This CDR3 has 13 residues. CDR3 coding DNA: TGTGCCAGCACGGAGGTCATGAACACTGAAGCTTTCTTT. This gives the protein CASTEVMNTEAFF.

The genes are TRBV2 and TRBJ2-3; 9 bases fit TRBD2. CDR3 length: 17 residues. The V and J ends lost 7 bases and 3 bases, in that order; junction bases with no gene match: 14. CDR1 SNHLY and CDR2 FYNNEI come from the germline V gene. The CDR3, as DNA: TGTGCCAGCAACCAGCCGGAGCGCGGGGGGGCTACAGATACGCAGTATTTT. It codes for CASNQPERGGATDTQYF.

This clone was recorded a few times. The chain has TRBV27 and TRBJ2-7; D may be TRBD2 (5 bases). V was cut by 8 bases and J by 3 bases, with 11 bases left in between. CDR1 and CDR2 from the germline V gene are MNHEY and SMNVEV (reference sequence). There are 12 residues in the CDR3. The CDR3 here is CASGNGVYEQYF. The CDR3, as DNA: TGTGCCAGCGGAAACGGGGTCTACGAGCAGTACTTC.

This clone was recorded a few times. This chain connects TRBV27 to TRBJ1-6; 8 bases line up with TRBD1. This CDR3 spans 15 amino acids. Germline V gene lookup returns CDR1 MNHEY and CDR2 SMNVEV (reference sequence). J lost 10 bases, V lost 5 bases, and 10 bases had no gene match. The CDR3 region is CASSQMTGVRSPLHF. CDR3 nucleotides: TGTGCCAGCAGTCAAATGACAGGGGTTCGGTCACCCCTCCACTTT.

CDR3 nucleotides: TGTGCCAGCAGCGCGGGACTAGCGGGCACAGATACGCAGTATTTT. This encodes CASSAGLAGTDTQYF. The chain joins TRBV11-2 to TRBJ2-3; 11 bases match TRBD2. V dropped 5 bases and J dropped 1; count of bases not matched to a gene: 2. The CDR3 length is 15 residues. CDR1 SGHAT and CDR2 FQNNGV come from the germline V gene.

The chain joins TRBV7-8 to TRBJ2-1; TRBD1 or TRBD2 may be the D gene (5 bases each). CDR3 length: 16 amino acids. The germline V gene encodes CDR1 SGHVS and CDR2 FQNEAQ. V shed 7 bases and J shed 5 bases, with 21 bases lying between them. The CDR3 protein is CASKGSRSEGHNEQFF. The CDR3 region has the DNA TGTGCCAGCAAGGGGTCTCGGTCAGAGGGCCACAATGAGCAGTTCTTC.

This chain uses TRBV28 with TRBJ1-5, with D possibly matching TRBD1 (5 bases). The CDR3 is 15 residues long. From germline, CDR1 is MDHEN and CDR2 SYDVKM. V was shortened by 2 bases and J by 5 bases, with 13 bases between the two germline ends. Here the CDR3 reads CASSLLQGYDQPQHF. The DNA of the CDR3 is TGTGCCAGCAGTTTACTCCAGGGATATGATCAGCCCCAGCATTTT.

The V call is TRBV14, the J call TRBJ1-5, with D possibly matching TRBD1 (5 bases). Trimming stripped 2 bases from V and 0 bases from J, with 32 bases between. Germline V gives CDR1 SGHDN, CDR2 FVKESK. There are 23 residues in the CDR3. The DNA of the CDR3 is TGTGCCAGCAGCCAATGCACAGACAGATTCAGCACACTAGGAAATTATAGCAATCAGCCCCAGCATTTT. The encoded protein is CASSQCTDRFSTLGNYSNQPQHF.

V and J are TRBV28 and TRBJ2-7; D gene ambiguous. This CDR3 has 14 amino acids. V lost 6 bases and J lost 5, with 17 bases in between. Germline V gives CDR1 MDHEN, CDR2 SYDVKM. The CDR3 sequence is CASRVTIQYHEQYV. DNA of the CDR3: TGTGCCAGCAGAGTAACTATACAGTACCACGAGCAGTACGTC.

The chain carries TRBV6-5 and TRBJ1-2; D is possibly TRBD1 (6 bases). V lost 2 bases and J 0 bases, leaving 10 bases between the germline ends. The CDR3 sequence is 15 residues long. Germline CDR1 reads MNHEY; CDR2 reads SVGAGI. The CDR3 sequence: CASSYRTDTNYGYTF. Here the CDR3 DNA reads TGTGCCAGCAGTTACCGGACAGACACTAACTATGGCTACACCTTC.

This sequence joins TRBV19 and TRBJ1-2; perhaps TRBD1 as D (6 bases). The CDR3 is made up of 18 amino acids. The V gene's germline CDR1 is LNHDA and CDR2 SQIVND (reference sequence). The V gene lost 1 base and the J gene lost 1 base, with 19 bases spanning the gap. The CDR3 region is CASSIGGQKRLRNYGYTF. The CDR3 DNA follows: TGTGCCAGTAGTATAGGAGGACAGAAGAGGCTGCGTAACTATGGCTACACCTTC. The entire variable domain, with the rest obtained from reference TRBV19 and TRBJ1-2, is as follows: DGGITQSPKYLFRKEGQNVTLSCEQNLNHDAMYWYRQDPGQGLRLIYYSQIVNDFQKGDIAEGYSVSREKKESFPLTVTSAQKNPTAFYLCASSIGGQKRLRNYGYTFGSGTRLTVV.

The chain combines TRBV5-1 with TRBJ1-2, with no clear D. The germline CDR1 and CDR2 sequences are SGHRS and YFSETQ. CDR3 size: 12 residues. Trimming cost V 3 bases and J 8 bases, with 11 bases left between them. The CDR3 DNA sequence: TGCGCCAGCAGCTACGCGCCGGGAGGCTACACCTTC. Its translation: CASSYAPGGYTF.

This clone came up a few times. The rearrangement links TRBV5-1 to TRBJ2-7, with 11 bases aligning to TRBD2. The length of the CDR3 is 14 residues. Trimming removed 0 bases from V and 5 bases from J; junction bases left unmatched: 1. Germline CDR1 is SGHRS and CDR2 is YFSETQ. The chain's CDR3 is CASSLGLAGHEQYF. The CDR3 coding sequence is TGCGCCAGCAGCTTGGGACTAGCGGGACACGAGCAGTACTTC.

The rearrangement uses TRBV19 and TRBJ1-5; unclear D gene. The V gene's germline CDR1 is LNHDA and CDR2 SQIVND (reference sequence). The ends were cut back, 3 bases at V and 0 bases at J, with 9 bases in the middle. CDR3 length: 15 amino acids. The CDR3 sequence: CASSIPGNSNQPQHF. CDR3 DNA: TGTGCCAGTAGTATCCCTGGGAATAGCAATCAGCCCCAGCATTTT.

This clone was recorded a few times. This chain joins TRBV5-4 and TRBJ2-7, with no clear D. This CDR3 region has 13 residues. V was shortened by 4 bases and J by 6 bases, with 14 bases between the two germline ends. Per germline, CDR1 SGHNT and CDR2 YYREEE (reference sequence). CDR3 sequence: CASSDGPPGEQYF. CDR3 nucleotide sequence: TGTGCCAGCAGCGACGGGCCTCCGGGCGAGCAGTACTTC. The full variable domain, rest sourced from reference TRBV5-4 and TRBJ2-7, is ETGVTQSPTHLIKTRGQQVTLRCSSQSGHNTVSWYQQALGQGPQFIFQYYREEENGRGNFPPRFSGLQFPNYSSELNVNALELDDSALYLCASSDGPPGEQYFGPGTRLTVT.